This T cell receptor beta chain was profiled in a study of PD-L1 blockade in urothelial cancer. Study information: Atezolizumab was started by patients in the mid-2010s at 1,200 mg intravenously every 3 weeks. Bladder-origin urothelial cancer in males covered most of the roughly 29 patients. The authors examined blood 3 weeks (second dose) and 6 weeks after treatment start. Blood-derived samples held a median approximately 150,000 T cells.

Generated by immunoSEQ multiplex PCR, the TCRdb table keeps only in-frame clones and is missing some. The repertoire has tens of thousands of clones, just over 85% of them found once; the top ten carry 2.5% to 3.5%. This clone was counted between two and nine times. This TCR came from a man in his fifties or sixties with urothelial cancer. The sample consisted of PBMCs, taken around atezolizumab (anti-PD-L1) treatment.

In DNA form, the CDR3 reads TGTGCCAGCAGCTCGGGGGGAGTTAACTATGGCTACACCTTC. It encodes CASSSGGVNYGYTF. The chain carries TRBV28 and TRBJ1-2; TRBD1 is a possible D gene (5 bases). CDR3 length: 14 amino acids. Deletions cut 6 bases from V and 1 base from J, with 12 bases between. Germline-derived CDR1 and CDR2 are MDHEN and SYDVKM.